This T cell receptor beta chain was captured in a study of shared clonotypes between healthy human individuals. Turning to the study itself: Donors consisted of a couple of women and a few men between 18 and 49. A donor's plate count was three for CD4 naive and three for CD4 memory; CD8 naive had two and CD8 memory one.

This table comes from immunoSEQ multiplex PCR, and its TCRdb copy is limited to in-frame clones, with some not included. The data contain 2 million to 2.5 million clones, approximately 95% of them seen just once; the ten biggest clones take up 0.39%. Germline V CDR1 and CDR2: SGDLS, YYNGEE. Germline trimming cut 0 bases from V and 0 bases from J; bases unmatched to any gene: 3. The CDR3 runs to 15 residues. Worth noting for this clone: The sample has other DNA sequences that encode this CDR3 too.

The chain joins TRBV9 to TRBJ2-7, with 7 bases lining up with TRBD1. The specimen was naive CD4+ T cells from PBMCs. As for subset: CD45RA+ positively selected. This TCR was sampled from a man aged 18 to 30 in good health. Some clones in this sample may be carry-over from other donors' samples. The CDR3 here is CASSVAPGGSYEQYF. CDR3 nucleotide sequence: TGTGCCAGCAGCGTAGCGCCAGGGGGCTCCTACGAGCAGTACTTC.